The rows below give T cell receptor beta chains drawn from one sample of a study of OX40 agonist ivuxolimab in advanced cancers. Using immunoSEQ multiplex PCR, the repertoire was profiled, and TCRdb retains in-frame clones only, with some absent. The sample contains around 150,000 clones, approximately 94% of which appear only once. Sequenced here: CD4+ or CD8+ T cells sorted from blood, sampled in a trial of the OX40 agonist ivuxolimab. The receptors stem from an adult with an advanced solid tumor such as melanoma, head and neck, liver or kidney cancer. CDR3s include the opening cysteine and the closing phenylalanine or tryptophan. The order of the fields is D gene, clone size, V gene, J gene, CDR3 DNA, CDR3 protein. D genes are given only for firm matches. Size tells how often a clone was seen (once, few, many) or the class of an expanded clone, and some rows leave it out.

D: TRBD1
size: -
V: TRBV27
J: TRBJ1-3
DNA: TGTGCCAGCAGTCCCTACCGGGGACAGGGAGGAAACACCATATATTTT
CDR3: CASSPYRGQGGNTIYF

D: -
size: -
V: TRBV11-2
J: TRBJ2-3
DNA: TGTGCCAGCAGCTTATCCCTAGCAGCAGATACGCAGTATTTT
CDR3: CASSLSLAADTQYF

D: TRBD1
size: few
V: TRBV28
J: TRBJ1-5
DNA: TGTGCCAGCAGTCCCGGGACAGGCAATCAGCCCCAGCATTTT
CDR3: CASSPGTGNQPQHF

D: -
size: -
V: TRBV5-6
J: TRBJ2-5
DNA: TGTGCCAGCAGCTTACCCGAAGAGACCCAGTACTTC
CDR3: CASSLPEETQYF

D: -
size: few
V: TRBV6-1
J: TRBJ1-5
DNA: TGTGCCAGCAGTGTGCAGGGGTATAGCAATCAGCCCCAGCATTTT
CDR3: CASSVQGYSNQPQHF

D: -
size: -
V: TRBV15
J: TRBJ2-7
DNA: TGTGCCACCAGCAGAGATCATGGCGAGCAGTACTTC
CDR3: CATSRDHGEQYF

D: -
size: -
V: TRBV5-4
J: TRBJ2-5
DNA: TGTGCCAGCAGCTTGGAGGGTAGCAGGGAGACCCAGTACTTC
CDR3: CASSLEGSRETQYF

D: -
size: -
V: TRBV6-1
J: TRBJ2-7
DNA: TGTGCCAGCAGTGAAACCCAGGGTTCTATTTACGAGCAGTACTTC
CDR3: CASSETQGSIYEQYF

D: -
size: -
V: TRBV18
J: TRBJ2-7
DNA: TGTGCCAGCTCAGTCGGGGCTACTAGTTCCTACGAGCAGTACTTC
CDR3: CASSVGATSSYEQYF

D: TRBD1
size: -
V: TRBV29-1
J: TRBJ1-2
DNA: TGCAGCGTTGGGGGGACAGGGAGCTATGGCTACACCTTC
CDR3: CSVGGTGSYGYTF

D: -
size: -
V: TRBV28
J: TRBJ1-5
DNA: TGTGCCAGCAGTTTAAGGCAGGGTATGCAGCCCCAGCATTTT
CDR3: CASSLRQGMQPQHF

D: -
size: -
V: TRBV7-8
J: TRBJ1-1
DNA: TGTGCCAGCAGCTTCGGGAAAACTGAAGCTTTCTTT
CDR3: CASSFGKTEAFF

D: -
size: -
V: TRBV27
J: TRBJ1-6
DNA: TGTGCCAGCAGTTTATTGGGGAACTCCTATAATTCACCCCTCCACTTT
CDR3: CASSLLGNSYNSPLHF

D: -
size: -
V: TRBV7-3
J: TRBJ2-3
DNA: TGTGCCAGCAGCTTAGGGGGACTTAACACAGATACGCAGTATTTT
CDR3: CASSLGGLNTDTQYF

D: -
size: -
V: TRBV6-1
J: TRBJ2-7
DNA: TGTGCCAGCAGTGTTTCGGGCTTTCGGGGCGAGCAGTACTTC
CDR3: CASSVSGFRGEQYF

D: -
size: -
V: TRBV28
J: TRBJ2-2
DNA: TGTGCCAGCAAAACCACGGGAGTTCGGACCGGGGAGCTGTTTTTT
CDR3: CASKTTGVRTGELFF

D: -
size: -
V: TRBV18
J: TRBJ2-2
DNA: TGTGCCAGCTCACCATTGGCAGAGAACACCGGGGAGCTGTTTTTT
CDR3: CASSPLAENTGELFF

D: -
size: -
V: TRBV4-2
J: TRBJ2-3
DNA: TGTGCCAGCAGCCAAGGGAATTGGGGAGGCGGAGATACGCAGTATTTT
CDR3: CASSQGNWGGGDTQYF

D: TRBD2
size: -
V: TRBV10-1
J: TRBJ2-1
DNA: TGCGCCAGCAGTGATTCGGGGGGGGCAACCTACAATGAGCAGTTCTTC
CDR3: CASSDSGGATYNEQFF

D: TRBD1
size: -
V: TRBV6-6
J: TRBJ1-1
DNA: TGTGCCAGCAGCGCCAGACAGGGAGGGAACACTGAAGCTTTCTTT
CDR3: CASSARQGGNTEAFF

D: TRBD1
size: -
V: TRBV5-1
J: TRBJ2-7
DNA: TGCGCCAGCAGCTTGGGGACAGGGCTGGGCTCCTACGAGCAGTACTTC
CDR3: CASSLGTGLGSYEQYF

D: -
size: -
V: TRBV5-1
J: TRBJ1-5
DNA: TGCGCCAGCAGCTTGGCAGGGGATCCCCGGGAGCCCCAGCATTTT
CDR3: CASSLAGDPREPQHF

D: -
size: -
V: TRBV6-6
J: TRBJ2-1
DNA: TGTGCCAGCAGTTACTCAGAGGACTTAAATGAGCAGTTCTTC
CDR3: CASSYSEDLNEQFF

D: -
size: -
V: TRBV9
J: TRBJ1-2
DNA: TGTGCCAGCAGCGTAATGACAGCTAACTATGGCTACACCTTC
CDR3: CASSVMTANYGYTF

D: TRBD1
size: -
V: TRBV6-5
J: TRBJ1-4
DNA: TGTGCCAGCAGTTCGACAGGGGCCTTTAATGAAAAACTGTTTTTT
CDR3: CASSSTGAFNEKLFF

D: TRBD1
size: -
V: TRBV7-2
J: TRBJ2-3
DNA: TGTGCCAGCAGCCCGCAGGGGGCAGATACGCAGTATTTT
CDR3: CASSPQGADTQYF

D: -
size: -
V: TRBV7-9
J: TRBJ1-2
DNA: TGTGCCAGCAGCTTAGCGCAGGGGCGGCCTGTCTTC
CDR3: CASSLAQGRPVF

D: -
size: -
V: TRBV5-6
J: TRBJ1-2
DNA: TGTGCCAGCAGCTTGACAATCCATGGCTACACCTTC
CDR3: CASSLTIHGYTF

D: -
size: -
V: TRBV7-2
J: TRBJ1-2
DNA: TGTGCCAGCAGCTTAGCTCGGTCTAACTATGGCTACACCTTC
CDR3: CASSLARSNYGYTF

D: -
size: -
V: TRBV19
J: TRBJ2-5
DNA: TGTGCCAGTACCCCCACTCTGACAGGCGAAGGGGAGACCCAGTACTTC
CDR3: CASTPTLTGEGETQYF

D: -
size: -
V: TRBV7-2
J: TRBJ2-1
DNA: TGTGCAACCAAGAGGGGGAGGTCCTACAATGAGCAGTTCTTC
CDR3: CATKRGRSYNEQFF

D: -
size: -
V: TRBV15
J: TRBJ2-1
DNA: TGTGCCACCAGCGATTTCCGAGGGAGAAGCGATACCTACAATGAGCAGTTCTTC
CDR3: CATSDFRGRSDTYNEQFF

D: -
size: -
V: TRBV5-1
J: TRBJ2-1
DNA: TGCGCCAGCAGGGGGTCAGGGCGTAACAATGAGCAGTTCTTC
CDR3: CASRGSGRNNEQFF

D: TRBD2
size: -
V: TRBV5-1
J: TRBJ2-3
DNA: TGCGCCAGCTCCTCCGGACTAGCGGGAGTTCGGGCAGATACGCAGTATTTT
CDR3: CASSSGLAGVRADTQYF

D: -
size: -
V: TRBV7-3
J: TRBJ1-2
DNA: TGTGCCAGCAGCTTAAATCCGGGTTATGGCTACACCTTC
CDR3: CASSLNPGYGYTF

D: -
size: -
V: TRBV28
J: TRBJ1-2
DNA: TGTGCCAGCAGTTTATGGTTGCGGGCAGGGGAGGGCTACACCTTC
CDR3: CASSLWLRAGEGYTF

D: -
size: -
V: TRBV27
J: TRBJ1-1
DNA: TGTGCCAGCAGTTCGGTAGCGAATATAAACCGGGACACTGAAGCTTTCTTT
CDR3: CASSSVANINRDTEAFF

D: -
size: -
V: TRBV7-9
J: TRBJ2-7
DNA: TGTGCCAGCAGCATGTGGGAGGGGACAGCCTACGAGCAGTACTTC
CDR3: CASSMWEGTAYEQYF